Listed here are 32 T cell receptor beta chains from one sample, sequenced in a study of Ad26.COV2.S vaccination and SARS-CoV-2 variants. Sequencing was performed with immunoSEQ multiplex PCR; in TCRdb, only in-frame clones are kept and a portion is missing. The repertoire holds approximately 250,000 clones, with roughly 87% as singletons. As for treatment: some 20 received Ad26.COV2.S at low or high dose, single or two shots; about five received placebo; per-sample allocation not given. After the first vaccine or placebo injection, samples were drawn on day 63. The sample was peripheral blood, taken in a trial of Ad26.COV2.S vaccine versus placebo. The source of these receptors is a person between 18 and 65 years old who received the Ad26.COV2.S COVID-19 vaccine or a placebo.

The DNA of the CDR3 is TGTGCCAGCTCACCCTACAGGGGGCTTACCCATGGCTACACCTTC. Amino acids: CASSPYRGLTHGYTF. This sequence joins TRBV18 and TRBJ1-2, with TRBD1 matching over 9 bases. With 3 bases clipped from V and 6 bases from J, the junction kept 8 bases outside the gene matches. Looked up from germline, CDR1 is KGHSH and CDR2 is LQKENI. The CDR3 runs 15 residues.

The V and J genes are TRBV19 and TRBJ1-5; 10 bases agree with TRBD1. The CDR3 covers 16 residues. Germline loops: CDR1 LNHDA, CDR2 SQIVND (reference sequence). Losses at the gene ends were 6 bases for V and 2 bases for J; bases not matched to a gene: 7. CDR3 bases: TGTGCCAGTAGCAGAAGACAGGGGGCAGGCAATCAGCCCCAGCATTTT. Protein product: CASSRRQGAGNQPQHF.

The chain is built from TRBV2 and TRBJ1-2; D is ambiguous. There are 13 residues in the CDR3. From germline, CDR1 is SNHLY and CDR2 FYNNEI. Trimming removed 6 bases from V and 1 base from J, with 9 bases in between. CDR3 nucleotide sequence: TGTGCCAGCAGCGAATGGTTTAACTATGGCTACACCTTC. This encodes CASSEWFNYGYTF.

V is TRBV7-2 and J is TRBJ2-2; D is uncertain. The CDR3 is made up of 16 amino acids. Germline V gene sequence: CDR1 SGHTA, CDR2 FQGNSA. Trimming stripped 5 bases from V and 4 bases from J, with 17 bases between. CDR3 sequence (DNA): TGTGCCAGCAGCCCCCGCCCTGCCCTGAGCACCGGGGAGCTGTTTTTT. Translation: CASSPRPALSTGELFF.

The chain employs TRBV9 and TRBJ2-5; 7 bases map to TRBD1. The germline V gene encodes CDR1 SGDLS and CDR2 YYNGEE. J lost 6 bases, V lost 0 bases, and 14 bases had no gene match. The CDR3 runs to 17 residues. The CDR3 sequence is CASSVEGGVGSVKTQYF. The CDR3 coding sequence is TGTGCCAGCAGCGTAGAAGGGGGCGTAGGGTCGGTGAAGACCCAGTACTTC.

V and J are TRBV4-3 and TRBJ2-1, with 8 bases fitting TRBD2. This CDR3 has 13 residues. With 0 bases clipped from V and 12 bases from J, the junction kept 4 bases outside the gene matches. Germline lookup yields CDR1 LGHNA and CDR2 YSLEER. The CDR3 DNA follows: TGCGCCAGCAGCCAAGATCGGGGGGGAGCGCAGTTCTTC. This translates into CASSQDRGGAQFF.

The chain links TRBV11-2 to TRBJ2-2; 10 nucleotides match TRBD2. Germline V CDR1 and CDR2: SGHAT, FQNNGV. Unmatched junction bases numbered 6, after V lost 1 base and J lost 7 bases. This CDR3 has 16 residues. The CDR3 bases are TGTGCCAGCAGCTTAGTTTCGACTAGCGGGTTCGGGGAGCTGTTTTTT. Translated: CASSLVSTSGFGELFF.

This chain uses TRBV30 with TRBJ1-6, with a possible D match to TRBD1 (5 bases). Trimming took 7 bases from V and 6 from J, leaving 19 bases between them. Germline lookup yields CDR1 GTSNPN and CDR2 SVGIG (reference sequence). The CDR3 length is 15 residues. The CDR3 DNA reads TGTGCCTACCTGGGGACTCAGGGAGGTAATTCACCCCTCCACTTT. Protein: CAYLGTQGGNSPLHF.

This clone was recorded once. This rearrangement joins TRBV28 to TRBJ2-4, with 7 bases that match TRBD1. The ends lost 4 bases at V and 0 bases at J; junction bases unmatched: 6. The CDR3 extends over 16 amino acids. CDR1 is MDHEN, CDR2 SYDVKM, per germline. CDR3 nucleotides: TGTGCCAGCAGTTCACCGGGACAGAAAGCCAAAAACATTCAGTACTTC. Translated, it gives CASSSPGQKAKNIQYF.

This clone was observed many times. J is TRBJ1-5 and V is TRBV6-6; D gene uncertain. In germline, CDR1 is MNHNY, CDR2 SVGAGI (reference sequence). The V end lost 2 bases, the J end lost 0 bases, and 11 bases lay between the germline ends. CDR3 length: 16 residues. The CDR3 DNA reads TGTGCCAGCAGTTACCCGGTCGGTTATAGCAATCAGCCCCAGCATTTT. This sequence encodes CASSYPVGYSNQPQHF.

V is TRBV7-9 and J is TRBJ1-2; a possible D gene is TRBD1 (6 bases). CDR3 size: 13 residues. V was trimmed by 3 bases and J by 4 bases, leaving 9 bases between them. The germline gives CDR1 SEHNR, CDR2 FQNEAQ (reference sequence). The CDR3 reads CASSLDSTYGYTF. CDR3 nucleotides: TGTGCCAGCAGCTTGGACAGCACCTATGGCTACACCTTC.

The chain links TRBV27 to TRBJ1-2, with 9 bases lining up with TRBD1. Germline values: CDR1 MNHEY, CDR2 SMNVEV (reference sequence). The CDR3 has 13 residues. The V segment lost 6 bases and the J segment 8 bases; nucleotides outside the gene matches: 7. CDR3: CASRPDRGRGYTF. The CDR3 region has the DNA TGTGCCAGCAGACCCGACAGGGGGAGAGGCTACACCTTC.

This rearrangement joins TRBV7-2 to TRBJ1-4; D gene unclear. Per the germline V gene, CDR1 is SGHTA and CDR2 is FQGNSA. CDR3 size: 16 residues. V gave up 0 bases and J gave up 7 bases, with 15 bases separating them. This CDR3 reads CASSLASAWQTEKLFF. DNA for the CDR3: TGTGCCAGCAGCTTAGCGAGTGCCTGGCAGACTGAAAAACTGTTTTTT. Drawing the rest from reference TRBV7-2 and TRBJ1-4, the complete variable domain is GAGVSQSPSNKVTEKGKDVELRCDPISGHTALYWYRQSLGQGLEFLIYFQGNSAPDKSGLPSDRFSAERTGGSVSTLTIQRTQQEDSAVYLCASSLASAWQTEKLFFGSGTQLSVL.

Many counts were recorded for this clone. This specimen includes other DNA sequences encoding the same CDR3. The chain's CDR3 is CASSYGTSAYEQYV. CDR3 DNA sequence: TGTGCCAGCAGTTACGGGACTAGCGCCTACGAGCAGTACGTC. This sequence joins TRBV6-2 or TRBV6-3 and TRBJ2-7; 10 nucleotides agree with TRBD2. Germline V gene data show CDR1 as MNHEY and CDR2 as SVGEGT. V lost 2 bases, J lost 2 bases, and 0 bases stayed unmatched. This CDR3 is built from 14 residues.

This clone was observed once. The gene calls are TRBV7-3 and TRBJ1-2; 7 nucleotides align to TRBD1. CDR1 is SGHTA and CDR2 is FQGTGA in the germline V gene. V lost 2 bases to trimming and J lost 8 bases; unmatched junction nucleotides: 5. This CDR3 has 13 residues. The CDR3 region is CASSLQGEVGYTF. CDR3 in DNA: TGTGCCAGCAGCTTACAGGGGGAGGTCGGCTACACCTTC.

This clone appeared once. The chain employs TRBV7-9 and TRBJ2-7, with 8 bases identical to TRBD1. Germline lookup yields CDR1 SEHNR and CDR2 FQNEAQ (reference sequence). The V segment lost 4 bases and the J segment 2 bases; nucleotides outside the gene matches: 7. The CDR3 length is 15 residues. The CDR3 DNA is TGTGCCAGCAGCTCCGGGACAGGAGACGCCTACGAGCAGTACTTC. This encodes CASSSGTGDAYEQYF.

The chain has TRBV7-9 and TRBJ1-5; D is uncertain. This CDR3 spans 14 amino acids. The V end lost 2 bases, the J end lost 3 bases, and 8 bases lay between the germline ends. Germline-derived CDR1 and CDR2 are SEHNR and FQNEAQ (reference sequence). The CDR3 loop is CASSLSTVNQPQHF. CDR3 bases: TGTGCCAGCAGCTTATCGACGGTCAATCAGCCCCAGCATTTT.

V usage is TRBV12-5 and J usage is TRBJ2-5; 9 nucleotides line up with TRBD1. Germline assignment: CDR1 LGHNT and CDR2 FRNRAP. The CDR3 consists of 13 residues. Germline trimming cut 3 bases from V and 7 bases from J; bases unmatched to any gene: 3. The CDR3 reads CASGLQTGGTQYF. The CDR3 DNA sequence: TGTGCTAGTGGTTTACAGACAGGGGGGACCCAGTACTTC.

The genes are TRBV10-3 and TRBJ2-2; 10 nucleotides align to TRBD1. In germline, CDR1 is ENHRY, CDR2 SYGVKD. The J segment lost 4 bases and the V segment lost 4 bases, leaving 0 bases of the junction unmatched. The CDR3 has 14 residues. The CDR3 region has the DNA TGTGCCATCAGTGGGGACAGGGGCACCGGGGAGCTGTTTTTT. Protein sequence: CAISGDRGTGELFF.

The CDR3 DNA reads as TGTGCCAGCTCACCAGGACAGGGCCTCTACGAGCAGTACTTC. It translates to CASSPGQGLYEQYF. The chain recombines TRBV18 with TRBJ2-7; 8 bases agree with TRBD1. After removal of 2 bases from V and 3 bases from J, the junction contained 3 bases not matched to a gene. The CDR3 totals 14 residues. Germline V gene lookup returns CDR1 KGHSH and CDR2 LQKENI.

V usage is TRBV18 and J usage is TRBJ2-2, with D perhaps TRBD1 (6 bases). The CDR3 is 16 residues long. The germline V gene encodes CDR1 KGHSH and CDR2 LQKENI. Trimming took off 6 bases at V and 2 bases at J, with 16 bases between the two ends. CDR3 sequence reads: CASSRSTGPNTGELFF. In DNA form, the CDR3 reads TGTGCCAGCTCCCGCTCTACAGGGCCTAACACCGGGGAGCTGTTTTTT.

The chain is built from TRBV12-5 and TRBJ1-5; TRBD1 matches 8 bases. Germline trimming cut 4 bases from V and 7 bases from J; bases unmatched to any gene: 12. CDR1 LGHNT and CDR2 FRNRAP come from the germline V gene. The CDR3 has 16 amino acids. The CDR3 DNA reads TGTGCTAGTGGTTCGACTTACGGACAGGGTAGACAGCCCCAGCATTTT. Its translation: CASGSTYGQGRQPQHF.

This clone has only a few counts. At one of its ends the junction is not consistent with the germline gene, which may arise from a read error. The chain joins TRBV2 to TRBJ1-2; no firm D call. Looked up from germline, CDR1 is SNHLY and CDR2 is FYNNEI. This CDR3 has 10 residues. CDR3 in amino acids: CASSESVPNF. CDR3 nucleotide sequence: TGTGCCAGCAGTGAGTCGGTTCCGAACTTC.

The chain couples TRBV29-1 to TRBJ2-4, with D tentatively TRBD1 (7 bases). This CDR3 comprises 13 residues. V was pared by 7 bases and J by 1 base, with 11 bases between. Germline assignment: CDR1 SQVTM and CDR2 ANQGSEA. DNA of the CDR3: TGCAGCGCCAGGGGGGATGCCAAAAACATTCAGTACTTC. Translated: CSARGDAKNIQYF.

V gene TRBV2 combines with J gene TRBJ1-4; the D is unclear. Germline V gene sequence: CDR1 SNHLY, CDR2 FYNNEI. The CDR3 loop spans 13 amino acids. Between the trimmed V and J ends, which lost 8 bases and 0 bases, there was a span of 7 bases. CDR3 amino acids: CASLISTNEKLFF. The CDR3 DNA follows: TGTGCCAGCCTTATTTCAACTAATGAAAAACTGTTTTTT.

The chain has TRBV18 and TRBJ2-3; 14 bases line up with TRBD2. The ends lost 2 bases at V and 1 base at J; junction bases unmatched: 8. This CDR3 has 19 amino acids. Germline V lookup: CDR1 KGHSH, CDR2 LQKENI. CDR3 in DNA: TGTGCCAGCTCACCAAATACTCAGGGACTAGCGGGGGGCACAGATACGCAGTATTTT. It encodes CASSPNTQGLAGGTDTQYF.

This chain uses TRBV15 with TRBJ2-1, with D maybe TRBD2 (6 bases). There are 12 residues in the CDR3. The germline V gene encodes CDR1 LNHNV and CDR2 YYDKDF (reference sequence). Trimming took off 6 bases at V and 5 bases at J, with 8 bases between the two ends. In DNA, the CDR3 is TGTGCCACCAGTAGGAGGGACAATGAGCAGTTCTTC. Residues: CATSRRDNEQFF.

The V and J genes are TRBV3-1 (or the pseudogene TRBV3-2) and TRBJ2-3; maybe TRBD2 (6 bases). Trimming shortened V by 4 bases and J by 11 bases, and 16 bases separated the two germline ends. CDR1 is LGHDT and CDR2 is YNNKEL in the germline V gene (reference sequence). The CDR3 totals 13 residues. CDR3 sequence: CASSRLVGGWQYF. The CDR3 bases are TGTGCCAGCAGCCGCCTGGTGGGGGGTTGGCAGTATTTT.

This clone was recorded only once. V and J are TRBV7-9 and TRBJ2-3, with TRBD1 identical over 10 bases. Looked up from germline, CDR1 is SEHNR and CDR2 is FQNEAQ (reference sequence). The length of the CDR3 is 15 residues. The J segment lost 4 bases and the V segment lost 1 base, leaving 2 bases of the junction unmatched. The DNA of the CDR3 is TGTGCCAGCAGCTTAGGCGGACAGGGGGCAGATACGCAGTATTTT. Translating it yields CASSLGGQGADTQYF.

The rearrangement links TRBV7-3 to TRBJ1-2; D unresolved. Germline assignment: CDR1 SGHTA and CDR2 FQGTGA. CDR3 length: 14 amino acids. The ends were cut back, 6 bases at V and 4 bases at J, with 15 bases in the middle. As DNA, the CDR3 is TGTGCCAGCAGTCCGGGCCCTGCTAGCTATGGCTACACCTTC. The encoded protein is CASSPGPASYGYTF.

This sequence joins TRBV15 and TRBJ2-7, with no clear D. The CDR3 sequence is 15 residues long. CDR1 is LNHNV, CDR2 YYDKDF, per germline (reference sequence). Trimming removed 0 bases at V and 3 bases at J, with 12 bases between. CDR3 protein: CATSRDFGYLYEQYV. The CDR3 region has the DNA TGTGCCACCAGCAGAGATTTTGGCTATCTCTACGAGCAGTACGTC.

The rearrangement uses TRBV30 and TRBJ2-1; 10 bases line up with TRBD2. V shed 1 base and J 2 bases; nucleotides not matched to a gene: 8. Germline V gene lookup returns CDR1 GTSNPN and CDR2 SVGIG (reference sequence). The CDR3 runs to 17 residues. CDR3 sequence (DNA): TGTGCCTGGAGTGGTACCCGGACTAGCGGAGCCTACAATGAGCAGTTCTTC. Its translation is CAWSGTRTSGAYNEQFF.